This T cell receptor beta chain originates from a study of Graves' ophthalmopathy and Graves' hyperthyroidism. Findings and limits, study-wide: As the model predicted ophthalmopathy progression, it achieved a sensitivity of 70.59% and a specificity of approximately 72%.

The CDR3 runs 11 residues. The germline gives CDR1 SNHLY, CDR2 FYNNEI. Other autoimmune diseases, uncontrolled infections, pregnancy or lactation excluded patients from enrollment. This clonotype was observed many times. Its matching antigen is unknown. Researchers took RNA transcripts and amplified TCR beta CDR3 regions from them. The authors performed first-round RT-PCR with HTBI primers and then a second-round multiplex PCR. TCRdb used MiXCR to reprocess the multiplex PCR reads, holding one entry per CDR3 protein. The data show some 350,000 distinct CDR3 sequences, 15% to 20% seen once. The chain has TRBV2 and TRBJ2-2; D not resolved. The origin of this receptor is an adult woman with stable Graves' hyperthyroidism. The sequenced material came from peripheral blood. In DNA form, the CDR3 reads TGTGTAACATCAAACACCGGGGAGCTGTTTTTT. Protein sequence: CVTSNTGELFF.